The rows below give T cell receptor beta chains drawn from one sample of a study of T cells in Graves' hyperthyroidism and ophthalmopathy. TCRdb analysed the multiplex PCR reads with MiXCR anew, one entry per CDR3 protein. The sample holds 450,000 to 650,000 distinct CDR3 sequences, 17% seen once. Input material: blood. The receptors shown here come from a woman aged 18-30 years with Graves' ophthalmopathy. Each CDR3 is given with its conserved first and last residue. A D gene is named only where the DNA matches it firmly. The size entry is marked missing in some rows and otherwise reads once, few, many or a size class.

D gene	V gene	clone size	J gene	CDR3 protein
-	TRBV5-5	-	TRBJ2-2	CASSLVPSGDTGELFF
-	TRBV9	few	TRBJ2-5	CASSVGGGGHGTQYF
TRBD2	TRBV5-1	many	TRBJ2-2	CASSSGLAGGPGTGELFF
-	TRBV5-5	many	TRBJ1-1	CASSSEWGRGDTEAFF
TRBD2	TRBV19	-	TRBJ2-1	CASTPRLAIERANEQFF
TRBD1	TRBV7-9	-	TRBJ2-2	CASSIRQGASNTGELFF
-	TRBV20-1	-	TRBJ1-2	CSAREPGQSYGYTF
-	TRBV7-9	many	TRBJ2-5	CASSLEDRPVVAQYF
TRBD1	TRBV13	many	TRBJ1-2	CASSLGYPGQGDYGYTF
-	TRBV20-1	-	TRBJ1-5	CSARAREKKYF
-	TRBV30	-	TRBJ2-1	CAWSSLRRLQFF
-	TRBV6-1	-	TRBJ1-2	CASSPTSTPNGYTF
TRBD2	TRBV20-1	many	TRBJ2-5	CSARVGWGSGATQYF
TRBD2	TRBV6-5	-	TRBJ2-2	CASSCSKGLAGINTGELFF
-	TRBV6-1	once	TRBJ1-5	CASSEGWSNQPQHF
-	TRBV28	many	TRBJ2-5	CASSLRSEQETQYF
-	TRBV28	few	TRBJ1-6	CASSFRLFSYNSPLHF
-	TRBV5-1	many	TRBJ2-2	CASSLRDTGELFF
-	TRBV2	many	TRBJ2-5	CASTQETQYF
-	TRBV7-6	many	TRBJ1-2	CASSLEAEGSYTF
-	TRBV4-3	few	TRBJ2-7	CASSPRDGTYEQYF
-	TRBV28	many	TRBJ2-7	CASSLVPGTGSYEQYF
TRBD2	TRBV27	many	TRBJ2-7	CASSFGGGSYEQYF
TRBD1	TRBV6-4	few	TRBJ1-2	CASRTYDQGAYGYTF
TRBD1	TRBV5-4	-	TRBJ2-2	CASSRTGWYTGELFF
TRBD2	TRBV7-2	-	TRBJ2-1	CASSPQPGLAGVEQFF
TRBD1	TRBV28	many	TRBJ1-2	CASTDPGQGDGYTF
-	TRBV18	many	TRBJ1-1	CASSPMGRNTEAFF
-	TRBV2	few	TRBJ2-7	CASSAHAYEQYF
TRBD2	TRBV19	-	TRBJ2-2	CASSIQAGGSTGELFF
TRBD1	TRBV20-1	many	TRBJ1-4	CSAGTGLNEKLFF
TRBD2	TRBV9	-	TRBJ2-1	CASSATGTSAYNEQFF
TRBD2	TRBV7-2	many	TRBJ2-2	CASSQRTSGGIGELFF
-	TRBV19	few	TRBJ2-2	CASSPRGTEELFF
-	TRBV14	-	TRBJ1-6	CASSKVYNSPLHF
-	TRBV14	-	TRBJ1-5	CASSQASKGSGNQPQHF
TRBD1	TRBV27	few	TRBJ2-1	CASSLTGQGAEQFF
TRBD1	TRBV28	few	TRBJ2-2	CASSPETGRRTGELFF
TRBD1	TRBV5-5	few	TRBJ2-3	CASSYTGTEGDTQYF
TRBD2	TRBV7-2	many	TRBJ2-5	CASSSTFRGEGETQYF
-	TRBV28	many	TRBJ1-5	CASSLRGTSNQPQHF
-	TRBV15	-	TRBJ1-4	CATSRDRTNEKLFF
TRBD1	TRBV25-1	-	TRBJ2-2	CASSESKGGGGELFF
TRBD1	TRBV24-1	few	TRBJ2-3	CATSDSTNDRESDTQYF
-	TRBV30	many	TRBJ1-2	CAWTGDGLNYGYTF
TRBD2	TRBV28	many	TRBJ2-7	CASRASGSSYEQYF
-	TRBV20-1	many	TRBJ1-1	CSARDREVTEAFF
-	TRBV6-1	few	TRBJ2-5	CASSSELRQTQYF
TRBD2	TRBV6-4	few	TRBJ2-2	CASRNSGSGGELFF
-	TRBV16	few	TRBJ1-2	CASSQSRGGSDGYTF
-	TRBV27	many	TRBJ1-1	CASSLGQLTEAFF
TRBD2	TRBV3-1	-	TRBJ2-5	CASSRTSGGIQETQYF
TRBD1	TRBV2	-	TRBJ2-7	CASSGRTGVDEQYF
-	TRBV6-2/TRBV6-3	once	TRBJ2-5	CASSSGGGPGQETQYF
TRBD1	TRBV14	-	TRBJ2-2	CASRLRDRDPNANTGELFF
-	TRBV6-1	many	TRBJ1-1	CASSEVRRVNTEAFF
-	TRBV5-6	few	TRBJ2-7	CASSSQDFEQYF
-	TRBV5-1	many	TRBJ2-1	CASSLDKSSSYNEQFF
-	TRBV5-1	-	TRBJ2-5	CASSCAGTDEETQYF